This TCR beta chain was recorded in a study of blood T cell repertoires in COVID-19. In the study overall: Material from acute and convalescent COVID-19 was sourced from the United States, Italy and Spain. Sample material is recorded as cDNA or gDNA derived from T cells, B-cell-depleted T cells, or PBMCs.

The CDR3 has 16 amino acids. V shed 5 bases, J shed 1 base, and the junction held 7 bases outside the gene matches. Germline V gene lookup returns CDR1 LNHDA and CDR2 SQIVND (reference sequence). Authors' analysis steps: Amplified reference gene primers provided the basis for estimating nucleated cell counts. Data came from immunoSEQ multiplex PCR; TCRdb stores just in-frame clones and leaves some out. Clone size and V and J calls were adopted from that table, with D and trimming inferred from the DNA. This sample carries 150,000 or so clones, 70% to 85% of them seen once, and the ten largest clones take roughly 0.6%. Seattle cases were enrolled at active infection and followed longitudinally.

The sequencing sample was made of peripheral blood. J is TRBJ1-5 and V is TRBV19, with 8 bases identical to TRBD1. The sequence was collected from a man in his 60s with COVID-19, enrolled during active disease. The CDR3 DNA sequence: TGTGCCAGTAGTTCCGGGACAGGAAGCAGCAATCAGCCCCAGCATTTT. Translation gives CASSSGTGSSNQPQHF.